Listed below are T cell receptor beta chains from one sample, sequenced in a study of somatic mutations in cytotoxic T cells in rheumatoid arthritis. Profiled with immunoSEQ multiplex PCR; TCRdb holds only in-frame clones, not every one. The sample includes about 7,000 clones, 60% of them seen just once. Sequencing was carried out using CD8+ T cells sorted from blood. The origin of the receptors is a middle-aged woman in good health. Both conserved end residues are part of each CDR3. Fields, in order: clone size, V gene, J gene, D gene, CDR3 length, CDR3 protein, CDR3 DNA. D genes are given only for firm matches. The size of a clone is reported for some rows only, either as once, few or many, or as a class for expanded clones.

medium-sized	TRBV7-9	TRBJ1-2	TRBD1	13	CASSLGTGYGYTF	TGTGCCAGCAGCTTAGGGACAGGCTATGGCTACACCTTC
few	TRBV29-1	TRBJ2-1	NA	11	CSAQRINEQFF	TGCAGCGCCCAACGTATCAATGAGCAGTTCTTC
few	TRBV5-1	TRBJ1-1	NA	13	CASSLLKNTEAFF	TGCGCCAGCAGCTTGTTAAAGAACACTGAAGCTTTCTTT
NA	TRBV5-1	TRBJ1-4	NA	14	CASSLHDRDEKLFF	TGCGCCAGCAGCTTGCACGACAGAGATGAAAAACTGTTTTTT
few	TRBV5-4	TRBJ2-1	TRBD1	15	CASSLAGQGNNEQFF	TGTGCCAGCAGCTTGGCGGGACAGGGTAACAATGAGCAGTTCTTC
few	TRBV27	TRBJ2-1	NA	14	CASSLSLSHNEQFF	TGTGCCAGCAGTTTATCGTTGTCTCACAATGAGCAGTTCTTC
NA	TRBV9	TRBJ2-2	NA	16	CASSVEEPRVGGELFF	TGTGCCAGCAGCGTAGAGGAGCCTAGGGTGGGCGGGGAGCTGTTTTTT
NA	TRBV7-9	TRBJ2-3	NA	14	CASSLGGLRDTQYF	TGTGCCAGCAGCTTAGGGGGACTCCGAGATACGCAGTATTTT
NA	TRBV15	TRBJ1-2	NA	14	CATSRGTELYGYTF	TGTGCCACCAGCAGAGGGACAGAACTATATGGCTACACCTTC
medium-sized	TRBV4-1	TRBJ2-7	NA	15	CASSQDFPAPYEQYF	TGCGCCAGCAGCCAAGATTTCCCAGCCCCCTACGAGCAGTACTTC
NA	TRBV6-5	TRBJ2-7	TRBD1	13	CASSYQGTDEQYF	TGTGCCAGCAGTTACCAAGGGACAGACGAGCAGTACTTC
NA	TRBV30	TRBJ2-7	NA	11	CAWSRGYEQYF	TGTGCCTGGAGTAGAGGTTACGAGCAGTACTTC
few	TRBV4-1	TRBJ1-1	TRBD1	15	CASSQPDRLSVEAFF	TGCGCCAGCAGCCAACCGGACAGGCTCTCCGTCGAAGCTTTCTTT
NA	TRBV11-3	TRBJ2-7	NA	17	CASSHTAARMYSYEQYF	TGTGCCAGCAGCCATACCGCAGCGCGCATGTATTCGTACGAGCAGTACTTC
NA	TRBV4-1	TRBJ1-5	NA	16	CASSQDPRERDQPQHF	TGCGCCAGCAGCCAAGATCCCAGGGAGCGGGATCAGCCCCAGCATTTT
medium-sized	TRBV19	TRBJ2-3	NA	10	CATESDTQYF	TGTGCCACAGAGTCAGATACGCAGTATTTT
NA	TRBV11-3	TRBJ2-3	NA	15	CASSFEGVITDTQYF	TGTGCCAGCAGCTTTGAGGGGGTGATCACAGATACGCAGTATTTT
NA	TRBV14	TRBJ2-7	TRBD1	17	CASLPSGQGALPYEQYF	TGTGCCAGTTTGCCGTCGGGACAGGGGGCGCTTCCCTACGAGCAGTACTTC
NA	TRBV5-1	TRBJ1-2	NA	16	CASSLEWDPTVYGYTF	TGCGCCAGCAGCTTGGAATGGGACCCGACCGTCTATGGCTACACCTTC
few	TRBV23-1	TRBJ2-7	NA	13	CASTRDRRYEQYF	TGCGCCAGCACACGGGACCGGCGCTACGAGCAGTACTTC
medium-sized	TRBV2	TRBJ1-2	NA	14	CAFPAGDNLYGYTF	TGTGCCTTCCCGGCGGGGGACAACCTCTATGGCTACACCTTC
NA	TRBV10-2	TRBJ2-1	TRBD2	14	CASNDLAGGDEQFF	TGCGCCAGTAATGATTTAGCGGGGGGGGATGAGCAGTTCTTC
few	TRBV6-5	TRBJ2-7	TRBD2	13	CASGIAGSYEQYF	TGTGCCAGCGGAATAGCGGGGTCCTACGAGCAGTACTTC
few	TRBV30	TRBJ1-5	NA	12	CAWREGNQPQHF	TGTGCCTGGAGAGAGGGAAATCAGCCCCAGCATTTT
NA	TRBV6-5	TRBJ1-1	NA	12	CATFGGGTEAFF	TGTGCCACCTTCGGCGGGGGGACTGAAGCTTTCTTT
NA	TRBV11-2	TRBJ2-7	NA	14	CASSLGLASYEQYF	TGTGCCAGCAGCTTAGGTCTAGCGAGCTACGAGCAGTACTTC
few	TRBV9	TRBJ2-7	TRBD1	15	CASSVGTGGLREQYF	TGTGCCAGCAGCGTAGGGACAGGGGGATTACGGGAGCAGTACTTC
NA	TRBV25-1	TRBJ2-1	NA	12	CASSQLYNEQFF	TGTGCCAGCAGCCAGCTCTACAATGAGCAGTTCTTC
NA	TRBV6-1	TRBJ2-7	NA	13	CASRTDGSYEQYF	TGTGCCAGCAGGACGGATGGGTCCTACGAGCAGTACTTC
large	TRBV28	TRBJ2-3	NA	14	CASSRDTDRDTQYF	TGTGCCAGCAGTAGGGACACAGATAGGGATACGCAGTATTTT
few	TRBV27	TRBJ2-1	NA	13	CASSLSSGNEQFF	TGTGCCAGCAGTTTATCGAGCGGGAATGAGCAGTTCTTC
NA	TRBV7-9	TRBJ2-7	TRBD1	12	CASGQGSYEQYF	TGTGCCAGCGGACAGGGCTCCTACGAGCAGTACTTC
NA	TRBV13	TRBJ2-7	NA	13	CAWERDVGYEQYF	TGTGCCTGGGAGAGGGACGTGGGGTACGAGCAGTACTTC
NA	TRBV6-4	TRBJ1-2	NA	13	CASTLDLNYGYTF	TGTGCCAGCACCCTGGACCTGAACTATGGCTACACCTTC
NA	TRBV6-5	TRBJ2-7	NA	16	CASSYSKARVSYEQYF	TGTGCCAGCAGTTACTCGAAGGCCCGGGTCTCCTACGAGCAGTACTTC
NA	TRBV6-1	TRBJ2-2	TRBD2	17	CASSDREGAQHTGELFF	TGTGCCAGCAGTGATAGGGAGGGAGCTCAGCACACCGGGGAGCTGTTTTTT